These 27 T cell receptor beta chains share one sample of origin, sequenced in a study of T cells in Graves' hyperthyroidism and ophthalmopathy. TCR beta CDR3 region amplification was performed from RNA transcripts. HTBI primers were employed in a first-round RT-PCR of the TCR CDR3. TCRdb recomputed calls from the multiplex PCR reads with MiXCR, one row per CDR3 protein. The table shows some 180,000 distinct CDR3 sequences, with about 15% occurring only once. Sequenced: blood. The receptor source for this set is a woman aged 45-65 years with Graves' hyperthyroidism.

There are many counts of this clonotype. The V and J genes are TRBV6-2 or TRBV6-3 and TRBJ1-4; D might be TRBD1 (5 bases). Trimming shortened V by 5 bases and J by 0 bases, and 16 bases separated the two germline ends. The CDR3 sequence is 17 residues long. Looked up from germline, CDR1 is MNHEY and CDR2 is SVGEGT. This chain's CDR3 is CASSLWDLTSTNEKLFF. CDR3 sequence (DNA): TGTGCCAGCAGTCTTTGGGACCTAACATCAACTAATGAAAAACTGTTTTTT.

This clonotype appeared a few times. The CDR3 does not end in the conserved phenylalanine or tryptophan, so this is likely a read error. The chain joins TRBV14 to TRBJ2-1, with TRBD1 identical over 7 bases. The CDR3 is 16 residues long. Germline V lookup: CDR1 SGHDN, CDR2 FVKESK. J lost 3 bases, V lost 5 bases, and 10 bases had no gene match. CDR3: CASSYLPGQLYNEQFV. DNA for the CDR3: TGTGCCAGCAGCTACCTCCCGGGACAGCTCTACAATGAGCAGTTCGTC.

This clonotype was detected ten times or more. This chain links TRBV6-5 with TRBJ2-1; 9 bases are shared with TRBD2. CDR3 length: 16 residues. CDR1 is MNHEY and CDR2 is SVGAGI in the germline V gene. After removal of 2 bases from V and 7 bases from J, the junction contained 9 bases not matched to a gene. The CDR3 sequence is CASSYSQDSGGNEQFF. The CDR3 DNA follows: TGTGCCAGCAGTTACAGCCAGGATAGCGGGGGTAATGAGCAGTTCTTC.

This clonotype was seen ten or more times. The chain carries TRBV28 and TRBJ1-2; D unresolved. The germline V gene has CDR1 MDHEN and CDR2 SYDVKM. The CDR3 runs to 12 residues. Between the trimmed V and J ends, which lost 4 bases and 4 bases, there was a span of 7 bases. The CDR3 here is CASSSNFYGYTF. The CDR3 DNA reads as TGTGCCAGCAGTTCCAACTTCTATGGCTACACCTTC.

The chain combines TRBV10-3 with TRBJ1-1; 9 nucleotides agree with TRBD1. CDR1 is ENHRY and CDR2 is SYGVKD in the germline V gene. V was clipped by 3 bases and J by 5 bases; unmatched bases: 7. The CDR3 is 15 residues long. For the CDR3, the DNA is TGTGCCATCAGTGAACCGGGACAGGGAAAGACTGAAGCTTTCTTT. This sequence encodes CAISEPGQGKTEAFF.

This clonotype was seen at least ten times. The chain recombines TRBV15 with TRBJ2-5; 8 bases align to TRBD1. The germline V gene has CDR1 LNHNV and CDR2 YYDKDF (reference sequence). This CDR3 comprises 18 residues. With 6 bases clipped from V and 5 bases from J, the junction kept 20 bases outside the gene matches. The CDR3 here is CATRLVGDRRSSGETQYF. The CDR3 DNA is TGTGCCACCAGATTAGTAGGGGACAGGAGGTCGTCGGGGGAGACCCAGTACTTC.

This clonotype was recorded at least ten times. V is TRBV12-3 or TRBV12-4 and J is TRBJ2-3, with 10 bases fitting TRBD2. CDR3 length equals 15 residues. V trimming: 2 bases; J trimming: 6 bases; junction bases outside the gene matches: 5. The CDR3 is CASSLRAGGPDTQYF. Here the CDR3 DNA reads TGTGCCAGCAGTTTAAGAGCGGGGGGGCCGGATACGCAGTATTTT.

At least ten counts were recorded for this clonotype. An end of the junction does not agree with germline; a read error may underlie this. This chain links TRBV5-1 with TRBJ1-2, with a possible D match to TRBD1 (5 bases). CDR1 and CDR2 from the germline V gene are SGHRS and YFSETQ. CDR3 length equals 14 residues. The CDR3 DNA reads TGTGCCAGCAGCTTAGAAGGGGCTAACTATGGCTACACCTTC. It encodes CASSLEGANYGYTF.

This clonotype appeared a few times. This chain uses TRBV18 with TRBJ2-3, with 13 bases identical to TRBD2. The ends lost 4 bases at V and 1 base at J; junction bases unmatched: 11. The CDR3 is 19 amino acids. CDR1 is KGHSH and CDR2 is LQKENI in the germline V gene. CDR3 amino acids: CASSRTSGGIKLGTDTQYF. In DNA, the CDR3 is TGTGCCAGCTCACGGACTAGCGGGGGCATAAAATTGGGCACAGATACGCAGTATTTT. Complete variable domain (other parts from reference TRBV18 and TRBJ2-3): NAGVMQNPRHLVRRRGQEARLRCSPMKGHSHVYWYRQLPEEGLKFMVYLQKENIIDESGMPKERFSAEFPKEGPSILRIQQVVRGDSAAYFCASSRTSGGIKLGTDTQYFGPGTRLTVL.

This clonotype appeared many times. Germline is not matched at one junction end, which may reflect a read error. This CDR3 reads CASGKTGKGNRPQHF. The DNA for the CDR3 is TGTGCCAGCGGCAAAACAGGGAAGGGGAATCGGCCCCAGCATTTT. V and J are TRBV12-3 or TRBV12-4 and TRBJ1-5, with a tentative D call TRBD1 (6 bases). This CDR3 has 15 amino acids.

This clonotype was recorded many times. V and J are TRBV4-3 and TRBJ2-7; maybe TRBD2 (6 bases). V was cut by 0 bases and J by 4 bases, with 16 bases left in between. Germline V gene sequence: CDR1 LGHNA, CDR2 YSLEER. The CDR3 totals 16 residues. The CDR3 protein is CASSQEGTSSLYEQYF. The CDR3 DNA reads as TGCGCCAGCAGCCAAGAGGGCACTAGCAGTTTATACGAGCAGTACTTC.

In its sample, this clonotype was seen a few times. This clone may be a read error of a much larger clone one base away. The chain recombines TRBV7-9 with TRBJ1-1, with D unresolved. The CDR3 spans 14 residues. In germline, CDR1 is SEHNR, CDR2 FQNEAQ (reference sequence). This CDR3 is CANSSLAGNTEAFF. CDR3 DNA: TGTGCCAACAGCTCCCTGGCAGGGAACACTGAAGCTTTCTTT.

The chain links TRBV5-4 to TRBJ2-1, with TRBD2 identical over 10 bases. The CDR3 has 15 amino acids. CDR1 is SGHNT, CDR2 YYREEE, per germline (reference sequence). The V gene end was trimmed by 6 bases and the J gene end by 2 bases; junction bases not matched to a gene: 5. The CDR3 DNA reads as TGTGCCAGCAACCGTAGCGGGGGGCCCTACAATGAGCAGTTCTTC. Protein product: CASNRSGGPYNEQFF.

A few counts support this clonotype. CDR3 region: CASSSFGDSVLLGYF. The CDR3 DNA reads TGTGCCAGCAGCTCCTTCGGTGACAGCGTCCTCCTTGGGTACTTC. The V call is TRBV7-9, the J call TRBJ2-4; possibly TRBD1 for D (5 bases). V was pared by 4 bases and J by 15 bases, with 25 bases between. This CDR3 comprises 15 residues. CDR1 and CDR2 from the germline V gene are SEHNR and FQNEAQ (reference sequence).

This clonotype was counted at least ten times. V and J are TRBV24-1 and TRBJ2-7; 7 nucleotides match TRBD2. The CDR3 is 15 residues long. Germline CDR1 KGHDR, CDR2 SFDVKD. V lost 4 bases and J lost 1; bases outside the gene matches: 6. CDR3: CATSDSGTPSYEQYF. CDR3 bases: TGTGCCACCAGTGACAGCGGGACTCCTTCCTACGAGCAGTACTTC.

For this clonotype: Germline and junction disagree at one end, which may indicate a read error. The CDR3 spells CSARGSSYNSPLHF. CDR3 nucleotides: TGCAGTGCAAGAGGGAGCTCCTATAATTCACCCCTCCACTTT. The rearrangement links TRBV20-1 to TRBJ1-6; D is undetermined. The length of the CDR3 is 14 residues. CDR1 DFQATT and CDR2 SNEGSKA come from the germline V gene (reference sequence).

On this clonotype: A much more abundant neighbour one base away suggests this may be a read error. This sequence joins TRBV7-9 and TRBJ1-6; D possibly corresponds to TRBD1 (5 bases). The germline V gene encodes CDR1 SEHNR and CDR2 FQNEAQ (reference sequence). This CDR3 has 15 residues. In DNA form, the CDR3 reads TGTACCAGCAGAGGACATCACGAGGGGAATTCACCCCTCCACTTT. It encodes CTSRGHHEGNSPLHF. The full variable domain, with the rest looked up from reference TRBV7-9 and TRBJ1-6, is DTGVSQNPRHKITKRGQNVTFRCDPISEHNRLYWYRQTLGQGPEFLTYFQNEAQLEKSRLLSDRFSAERPKGSFSTLEIQRTEQGDSAMYLCTSRGHHEGNSPLHFGNGTRLTVT.

This clonotype has just a few counts. The V gene is TRBV19, the J gene TRBJ2-1; D gene uncertain. Between the trimmed V and J ends, which lost 5 bases and 0 bases, there was a span of 11 bases. CDR3 length: 15 residues. Germline V lookup: CDR1 LNHDA, CDR2 SQIVND (reference sequence). The DNA of the CDR3 is TGTGCCAGTAGTGCCCAGGCCGTCTCCTACAATGAGCAGTTCTTC. Protein sequence: CASSAQAVSYNEQFF.

This clonotype was recorded at least ten times. This sequence joins TRBV11-2 and TRBJ2-3; 10 bases fit TRBD1. With 4 bases clipped from V and 7 bases from J, the junction kept 14 bases outside the gene matches. The CDR3 length is 17 residues. CDR1 SGHAT and CDR2 FQNNGV come from the germline V gene. The CDR3 DNA reads as TGTGCCAGCAGCTCAGCCGACGCGACAGGGGGCGAAAATACGCAGTATTTT. Protein: CASSSADATGGENTQYF.

The table lists this clonotype with many counts. This chain uses TRBV18 with TRBJ1-1, with 8 bases matching TRBD1. From germline, CDR1 is KGHSH and CDR2 LQKENI. The CDR3 consists of 14 residues. The trim removed 5 bases at V and 1 base at J, leaving 3 bases unmatched. The CDR3 DNA sequence: TGTGCCAGCTCAAAGGACAGGGAGAACACTGAAGCTTTCTTT. This translates into CASSKDRENTEAFF.

V gene TRBV4-3 combines with J gene TRBJ1-3; D gene unclear. The length of the CDR3 is 13 residues. Trimming pared 2 bases from V and 1 base from J, leaving 3 bases between. Looked up from germline, CDR1 is LGHNA and CDR2 is YSLEER. CDR3 DNA: TGCGCCAGCAGCCAAACATCTGGAAACACCATATATTTT. Its translation is CASSQTSGNTIYF.

The chain combines TRBV2 with TRBJ1-1; D remains unclear. The CDR3 totals 13 residues. Germline CDR1 and CDR2: SNHLY and FYNNEI. The ends were cut back, 3 bases at V and 4 bases at J, with 9 bases in the middle. This CDR3 reads CASSDGKGTEAFF. CDR3 sequence (DNA): TGTGCCAGCAGTGACGGTAAGGGCACTGAAGCTTTCTTT.

This clonotype was observed at least ten times. The chain is built from TRBV7-9 and TRBJ1-4; possible D gene TRBD1, 6 bases. This CDR3 is built from 15 residues. Trimming took 1 base from V and 4 from J, leaving 10 bases between them. Germline assignment: CDR1 SEHNR and CDR2 FQNEAQ (reference sequence). CDR3 amino acids: CASSLEAGDNEKLFF. DNA for the CDR3: TGTGCCAGCAGCTTAGAGGCAGGGGATAATGAAAAACTGTTTTTT.

The CDR3 DNA follows: TGTGCCAGCAGGGTGGCGGCCCTTGACACCGGGGAGCTGTTTTTT. Translated, it gives CASRVAALDTGELFF. The rearrangement joins TRBV6-1 to TRBJ2-2; D is ambiguous. CDR1 and CDR2 (germline): MNHNS, SASEGT. This CDR3 is 15 amino acids long. V shed 6 bases and J shed 3 bases, with 14 bases lying between them.

This clonotype was observed many times. The chain combines TRBV7-3 with TRBJ2-2; no definite D call. The CDR3 is 18 residues long. CDR1 and CDR2 (germline): SGHTA, FQGTGA. V was clipped by 2 bases and J by 0 bases, with 16 bases between them. In DNA form, the CDR3 reads TGTGCCAGCAGCTTAGTCCCATACACGGGTCCGAACACCGGGGAGCTGTTTTTT. Translated: CASSLVPYTGPNTGELFF.

This clonotype was seen many times. This chain uses TRBV5-1 with TRBJ2-3; D remains unclear. The V gene lost 4 bases and the J gene lost 2 bases, with 11 bases spanning the gap. This CDR3 has 14 amino acids. CDR1 SGHRS and CDR2 YFSETQ come from the germline V gene. The CDR3 protein is CASSPDSNTDTQYF. The CDR3 region has the DNA TGCGCCAGCAGCCCCGACTCGAACACAGATACGCAGTATTTT.

Points on this clonotype: A much larger clone is a single base away; this may be a read error. The rearrangement uses TRBV6-1 and TRBJ2-2; D is uncertain. The CDR3 consists of 13 residues. Germline V gene data show CDR1 as MNHNS and CDR2 as SASEGT. The DNA for the CDR3 is TGTGCCAACAGTTCATTTAACACCGGGGAGCTGTTTTTT. Protein: CANSSFNTGELFF.